This T cell receptor (beta chain) appears in the sequencing data of a study of vaccination and CD4 T cells after COVID-19. Regarding treatment: roughly 11-day PBMC culture with coronavirus spike peptide pools or control peptides (ViraFEST assay). ViraFEST used peptide pools to expand antigen-specific T cells, then sequenced TCRs. Germline lookup yields CDR1 SGHTA and CDR2 FQGNSA. Trimming shortened V by 5 bases and J by 3 bases, and 13 bases separated the two germline ends. The CDR3 has 14 residues. With respect to this clonotype: Its antigen is currently unknown.

At the Johns Hopkins FTIC core, DNA taken from cultured CD4+ T cells was sequenced by way of the Oncomine TCR Beta short-read assay. TCRdb re-called the PCR reads through MiXCR, storing one row per CDR3 protein. The table has under 20,000 distinct CDR3 sequences, 46% seen once; the top ten hold over 2.5%. Broader study findings: The study examined relatively few convalescent patients and included no early post-infection timepoints.

This receptor was identified in a human donor who had recovered from COVID-19. This specimen was CD4+ T cells from blood, cultured in vitro, taken after SARS-CoV-2 vaccination. J is TRBJ1-1 and V is TRBV7-2; weak D call: TRBD1 (6 bases). CDR3 region: CASSTRDTYTEAFF. DNA for the CDR3: TGTGCCAGCAGCACGAGGGACACCTACACTGAAGCTTTCTTT.